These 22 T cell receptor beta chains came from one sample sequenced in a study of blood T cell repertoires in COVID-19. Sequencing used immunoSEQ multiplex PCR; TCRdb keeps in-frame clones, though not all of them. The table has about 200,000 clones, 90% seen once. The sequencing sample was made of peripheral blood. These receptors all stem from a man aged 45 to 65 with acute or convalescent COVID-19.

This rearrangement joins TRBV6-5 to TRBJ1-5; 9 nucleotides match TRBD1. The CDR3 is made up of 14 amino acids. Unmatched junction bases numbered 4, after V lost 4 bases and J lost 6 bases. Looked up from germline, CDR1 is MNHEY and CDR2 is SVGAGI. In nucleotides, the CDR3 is TGTGCCAGCAGTTCCGGACAGGGGACTCAGCCCCAGCATTTT. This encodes CASSSGQGTQPQHF.

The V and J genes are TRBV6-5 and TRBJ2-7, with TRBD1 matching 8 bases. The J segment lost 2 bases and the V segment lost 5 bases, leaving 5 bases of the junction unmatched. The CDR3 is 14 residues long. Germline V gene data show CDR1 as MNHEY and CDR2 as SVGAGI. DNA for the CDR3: TGTGCCAGCAGTAAACGGACAGGGACCTACGAGCAGTACTTC. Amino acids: CASSKRTGTYEQYF.

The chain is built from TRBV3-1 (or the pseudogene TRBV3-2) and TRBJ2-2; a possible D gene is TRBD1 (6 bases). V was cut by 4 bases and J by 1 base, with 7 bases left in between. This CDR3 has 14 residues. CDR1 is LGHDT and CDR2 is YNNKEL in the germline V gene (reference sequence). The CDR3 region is CASSLRGNTGELFF. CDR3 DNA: TGTGCCAGCAGCCTCAGGGGGAACACCGGGGAGCTGTTTTTT.

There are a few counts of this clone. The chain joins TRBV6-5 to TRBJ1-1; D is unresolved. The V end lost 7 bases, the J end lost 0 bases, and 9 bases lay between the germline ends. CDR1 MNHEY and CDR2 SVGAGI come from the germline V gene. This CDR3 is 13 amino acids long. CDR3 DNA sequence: TGTGCCAGCAAGGTACAGATGAACACTGAAGCTTTCTTT. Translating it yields CASKVQMNTEAFF.

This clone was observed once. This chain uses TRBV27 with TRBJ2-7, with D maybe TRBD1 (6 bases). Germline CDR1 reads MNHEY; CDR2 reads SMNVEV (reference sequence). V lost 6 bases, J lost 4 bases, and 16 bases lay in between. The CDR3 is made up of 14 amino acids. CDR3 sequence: CASSLTGLGYEQYF. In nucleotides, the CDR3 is TGTGCCAGCAGCCTCACAGGGTTGGGTTACGAGCAGTACTTC.

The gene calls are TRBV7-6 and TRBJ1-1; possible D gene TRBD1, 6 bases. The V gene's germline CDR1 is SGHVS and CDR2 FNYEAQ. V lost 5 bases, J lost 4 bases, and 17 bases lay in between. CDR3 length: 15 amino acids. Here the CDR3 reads CASSPDEGGFTEAFF. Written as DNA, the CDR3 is TGTGCCAGCAGCCCCGACGAGGGGGGGTTCACTGAAGCTTTCTTT.

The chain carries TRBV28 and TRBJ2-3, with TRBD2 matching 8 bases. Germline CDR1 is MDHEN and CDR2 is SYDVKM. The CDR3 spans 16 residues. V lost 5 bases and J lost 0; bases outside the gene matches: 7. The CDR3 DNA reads TGTGCCAGCAGTCGTCTACTAGCGGACAGCACAGATACGCAGTATTTT. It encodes CASSRLLADSTDTQYF.

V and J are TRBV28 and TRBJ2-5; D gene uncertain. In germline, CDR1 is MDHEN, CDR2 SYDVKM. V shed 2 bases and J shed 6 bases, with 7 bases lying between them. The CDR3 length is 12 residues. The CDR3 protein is CASSLSSKTQYF. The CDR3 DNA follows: TGTGCCAGCAGTTTAAGCTCCAAGACCCAGTACTTC. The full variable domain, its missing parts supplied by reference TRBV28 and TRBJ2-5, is DVKVTQSSRYLVKRTGEKVFLECVQDMDHENMFWYRQDPGLGLRLIYFSYDVKMKEKGDIPEGYSVSREKKERFSLILESASTNQTSMYLCASSLSSKTQYFGPGTRLLVL.

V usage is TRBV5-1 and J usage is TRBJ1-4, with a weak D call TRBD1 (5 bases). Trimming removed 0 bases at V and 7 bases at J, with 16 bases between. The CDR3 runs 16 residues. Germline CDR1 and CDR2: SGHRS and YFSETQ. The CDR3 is CASSLGPGGGREKLFF. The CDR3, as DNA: TGCGCCAGCAGCTTGGGTCCTGGCGGGGGACGTGAAAAACTGTTTTTT.

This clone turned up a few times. The CDR3 region has the DNA TGTGCCAGCAGCTCAGGTTTTACAGGGGTTGGGGAGACCCAGTACTTC. It encodes CASSSGFTGVGETQYF. The chain carries TRBV7-2 and TRBJ2-5; TRBD1 matches 7 bases. In germline, CDR1 is SGHTA, CDR2 FQGNSA. Losses at the gene ends were 4 bases for V and 5 bases for J; bases not matched to a gene: 13. The CDR3 is 16 amino acids.

Written as DNA, the CDR3 is TGTGCCAGCAGTACCCAGCGCGAGCAGTTCTTC. Amino acid sequence: CASSTQREQFF. The V call is TRBV28, the J call TRBJ2-1; no reliable D call. The CDR3 extends over 11 amino acids. The germline gives CDR1 MDHEN, CDR2 SYDVKM. V lost 5 bases and J 10 bases, leaving 9 bases between the germline ends.

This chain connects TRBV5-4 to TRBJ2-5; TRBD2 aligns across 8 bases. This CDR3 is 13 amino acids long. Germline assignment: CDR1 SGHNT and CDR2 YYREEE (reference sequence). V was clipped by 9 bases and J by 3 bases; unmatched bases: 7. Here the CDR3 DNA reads TGTGCCACCTGGACGGGGGGGAAAGAGACCCAGTACTTC. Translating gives CATWTGGKETQYF.

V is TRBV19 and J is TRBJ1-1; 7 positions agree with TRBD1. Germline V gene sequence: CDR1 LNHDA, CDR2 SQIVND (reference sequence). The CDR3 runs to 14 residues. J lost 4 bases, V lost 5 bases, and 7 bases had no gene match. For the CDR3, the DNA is TGTGCCAGTAGTGGCGACAGGGACTTCACTGAAGCTTTCTTT. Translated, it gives CASSGDRDFTEAFF.

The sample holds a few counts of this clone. CDR3 sequence (DNA): TGTGCCAGCAGACAGGGGTGGGCAGATACGCAGTATTTT. Encoded protein: CASRQGWADTQYF. The chain recombines TRBV12-3 or TRBV12-4 with TRBJ2-3; 7 positions match TRBD1. CDR3 length: 13 amino acids. Trimming at V came to 6 bases and at J to 4 bases, leaving 4 bases not matched to a gene.

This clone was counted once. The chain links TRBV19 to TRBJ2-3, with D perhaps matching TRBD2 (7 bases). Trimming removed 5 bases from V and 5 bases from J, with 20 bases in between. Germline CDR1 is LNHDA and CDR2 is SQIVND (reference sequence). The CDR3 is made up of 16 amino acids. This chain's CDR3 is CASSGGAGGPGDTQYF. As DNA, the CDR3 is TGTGCCAGTAGTGGGGGGGCCGGGGGGCCCGGAGATACGCAGTATTTT.

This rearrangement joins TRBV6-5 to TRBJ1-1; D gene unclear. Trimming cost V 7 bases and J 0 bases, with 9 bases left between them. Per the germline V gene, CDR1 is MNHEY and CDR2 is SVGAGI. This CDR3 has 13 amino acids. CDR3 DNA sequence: TGTGCCAGCACCTACGCGCTGAACACTGAAGCTTTCTTT. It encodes CASTYALNTEAFF.

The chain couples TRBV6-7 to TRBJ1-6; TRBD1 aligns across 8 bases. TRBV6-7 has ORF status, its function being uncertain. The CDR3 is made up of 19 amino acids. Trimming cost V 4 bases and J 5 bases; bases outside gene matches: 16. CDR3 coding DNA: TGTGCCAGCAGTTCCTCCGGACAGGGATGTTGTAGGGATAATTCACCCCTCCACTTT. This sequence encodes CASSSSGQGCCRDNSPLHF.

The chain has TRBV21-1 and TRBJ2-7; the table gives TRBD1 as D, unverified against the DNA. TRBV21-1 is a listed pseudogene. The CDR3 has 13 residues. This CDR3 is CASSKRTGNEQYV. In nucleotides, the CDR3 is TGTGCCAGCAGCAAAAGGACAGGGAACGAGCAGTACGTC.

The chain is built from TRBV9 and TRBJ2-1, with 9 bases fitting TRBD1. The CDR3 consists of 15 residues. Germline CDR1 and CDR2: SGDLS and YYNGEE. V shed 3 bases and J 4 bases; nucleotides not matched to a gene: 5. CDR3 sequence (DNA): TGTGCCAGCAGCGGCGGACAGGGGACGTACAATGAGCAGTTCTTC. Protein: CASSGGQGTYNEQFF.

The CDR3 DNA reads TGTGCCAGTAGACCGGGACAGGGGGCGTCCCAGTACTTC. Translation gives CASRPGQGASQYF. The chain uses TRBV19 and TRBJ2-5; TRBD1 aligns across 12 bases. The ends lost 6 bases at V and 9 bases at J; junction bases unmatched: 5. The germline gives CDR1 LNHDA, CDR2 SQIVND (reference sequence). This CDR3 comprises 13 residues. Variable domain in full (rest from reference TRBV19 and TRBJ2-5): DGGITQSPKYLFRKEGQNVTLSCEQNLNHDAMYWYRQDPGQGLRLIYYSQIVNDFQKGDIAEGYSVSREKKESFPLTVTSAQKNPTAFYLCASRPGQGASQYFGPGTRLLVL.

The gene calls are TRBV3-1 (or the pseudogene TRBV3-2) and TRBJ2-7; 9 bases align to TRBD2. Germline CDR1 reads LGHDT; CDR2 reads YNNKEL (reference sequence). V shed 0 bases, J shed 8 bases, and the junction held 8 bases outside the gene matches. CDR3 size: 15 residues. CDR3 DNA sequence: TGTGCCAGCAGCCAAGATAGCGGGGGTGCGGGGAAGCAGTACTTC. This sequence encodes CASSQDSGGAGKQYF.

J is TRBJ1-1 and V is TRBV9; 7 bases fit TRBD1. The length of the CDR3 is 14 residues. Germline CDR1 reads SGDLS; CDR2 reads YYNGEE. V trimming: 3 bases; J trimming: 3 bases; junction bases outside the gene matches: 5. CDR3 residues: CASSAEGAHTEAFF. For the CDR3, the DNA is TGTGCCAGCAGCGCAGAGGGGGCGCACACTGAAGCTTTCTTT.